This TCR beta chain was identified during a study of T cell changes during pregnancy in multiple sclerosis. V lost 4 bases and J 5 bases, leaving 14 bases between the germline ends. CDR3 length: 14 residues. Germline V gene lookup returns CDR1 SGHVS and CDR2 FQNEAQ. Using immunoSEQ multiplex PCR, the repertoire was profiled, and TCRdb retains in-frame clones only, with some absent. The sample holds under 55,000 clones, approximately 90% seen once. In this sample, this clone turned up a few times. The chain employs TRBV7-8 and TRBJ1-2, with D perhaps matching TRBD1 (5 bases). Sequencing was done on a sample of PBMCs (not recorded whether the cells were cultured). This receptor was taken from a female donor with multiple sclerosis, enrolled in a pregnancy study. The CDR3 is CASSSAGAAYGYTF. In DNA, the CDR3 is TGTGCCAGCAGCTCAGCTGGGGCAGCGTATGGCTACACCTTC.